This entry lists 25 T cell receptor delta chains sequenced from one sample in a study of Vδ1+ human thymocytes. Whole-study findings and limits: In the thymus, TRG and TRD repertoires looked highly polyclonal with Gaussian CDR3 lengths.

The template was reverse-transcribed extracted RNA. Pooled V-gene forward primers with one constant-region reverse primer generated the CDR3 amplicons by multiplex PCR. TCRdb re-called clones from the multiplex PCR reads via CATT. The sample carries about 58,000 delta-chain clones, over 12% recorded once. No cognate antigen is known for these TCRs. Sequenced input: Vdelta1+ gamma-delta thymocytes from the thymus. Subset meaning: FACS-sorted CD3+ TCRalphabeta- TCRVdelta1+ TCRVdelta2- thymocytes. The receptors stem from a girl under three years old who had congenital heart surgery.

Comments on this clone: A read error may explain this, as a much larger clone is one base away. The chain links TRDV2 to TRDJ1; 7 bases map to TRDD3. The V and J ends lost 3 bases and 4 bases, in that order; junction bases with no gene match: 10. The germline CDR1 and CDR2 sequences are GEAIGNYY and EKD. The CDR3 is made up of 15 amino acids. CDR3 in amino acids: CACDPNWGRCDKLIF. CDR3 in DNA: TGTGCCTGTGACCCCAACTGGGGAAGATGCGATAAACTCATCTTT.

The chain links TRDV1 to TRDJ1; possibly TRDD2 for D (6 bases). V was shortened by 0 bases and J by 3 bases, with 38 bases between the two germline ends. Per the germline V gene, CDR1 is TSWWSYY and CDR2 is QGS. The CDR3 consists of 24 residues. Here the CDR3 DNA reads TGTGCTCTTGGGGAACTAGTCGGGTCCTACTGTCGAGGGATTATCCTAGGGTGCTCCGATAAACTCATCTTT. It is translated as CALGELVGSYCRGIILGCSDKLIF.

The chain carries TRDV1 and TRDJ1; D remains unclear. The germline gives CDR1 TSWWSYY, CDR2 QGS. The CDR3 is 17 amino acids. Trimming took off 0 bases at V and 4 bases at J, with 18 bases between the two ends. CDR3 nucleotide sequence: TGTGCTCTTGGGGAACTACTTACAGGGGCGGGTCACGATAAACTCATCTTT. As protein: CALGELLTGAGHDKLIF.

The chain uses TRDV1 and TRDJ1, with TRDD3 identical over 9 bases. CDR1 is TSWWSYY and CDR2 is QGS in the germline V gene. CDR3 length: 19 residues. V was clipped by 3 bases and J by 0 bases; unmatched bases: 14. The DNA for the CDR3 is TGTGCTCTTGGGGACGCACTACGTTCTGGGGGATCATACACCGATAAACTCATCTTT. This translates into CALGDALRSGGSYTDKLIF.

This clone was seen only a few times. The chain is built from TRDV1 and TRDJ1; D uncertain. This CDR3 comprises 20 residues. In germline, CDR1 is TSWWSYY, CDR2 QGS. V lost 0 bases to trimming and J lost 0 bases, with 23 bases between them. The DNA of the CDR3 is TGTGCTCTTGGGGAACTCCCTAAGATCATACTTCGGGGCGACACCGATAAACTCATCTTT. The encoded protein is CALGELPKIILRGDTDKLIF.

The rearrangement joins TRDV1 to TRDJ1, with D perhaps assigned TRDD2 or TRDD3 (5 bases each). V was pared by 7 bases and J by 3 bases, with 24 bases between. The CDR3 runs 17 residues. Germline loops: CDR1 TSWWSYY, CDR2 QGS. CDR3 in amino acids: CALEGWALPPIADKLIF. The CDR3 DNA follows: TGTGCTCTTGAGGGATGGGCCCTACCCCCTATCGCCGATAAACTCATCTTT.

The rearrangement links TRDV1 to TRDJ1; D may be TRDD2 (5 bases). V lost 4 bases and J lost 1, with 22 bases in between. CDR1 is TSWWSYY and CDR2 is QGS in the germline V gene. This CDR3 is built from 18 residues. In DNA, the CDR3 is TGTGCTCTTGGGGGACCCTACCGTGAGGACCGTTGCACCGATAAACTCATCTTT. Protein: CALGGPYREDRCTDKLIF.

This clone was seen a handful of times. J is TRDJ1 and V is TRDV1, with D perhaps TRDD3 (6 bases). CDR3 size: 20 residues. Between the trimmed V and J ends, which lost 0 bases and 5 bases, there was a span of 28 bases. In germline, CDR1 is TSWWSYY, CDR2 QGS. This CDR3 reads CALGELCYRGCWGPRDKLIF. For the CDR3, the DNA is TGTGCTCTTGGGGAACTATGCTATCGGGGTTGCTGGGGCCCACGGGATAAACTCATCTTT.

The chain employs TRDV1 and TRDJ1; D uncertain. Germline V gene data show CDR1 as TSWWSYY and CDR2 as QGS. This CDR3 is 20 amino acids long. The V end was cut by 1 base, the J end by 5 bases, with 29 bases between. CDR3 nucleotides: TGTGCTCTTGGGGAACCTCTGCAGACTCTCCACTTGGTACGCAGGGATAAACTCATCTTT. It codes for CALGEPLQTLHLVRRDKLIF.

This chain joins TRDV1 and TRDJ1; 12 bases line up with TRDD3. V lost 2 bases and J lost 0; bases outside the gene matches: 16. This CDR3 is built from 21 residues. CDR1 and CDR2 (germline): TSWWSYY, QGS. In DNA form, the CDR3 reads TGTGCTCTTGGGGAAGAAGCCCTACTGGGGGATACTACAGGTTACACCGATAAACTCATCTTT. Amino acid sequence: CALGEEALLGDTTGYTDKLIF.

This clone was detected only a few times. The chain combines TRDV1 with TRDJ1; unclear D gene. The V gene lost 2 bases and the J gene lost 0 bases, with 13 bases spanning the gap. This CDR3 contains 16 residues. Germline-derived CDR1 and CDR2 are TSWWSYY and QGS. The CDR3 here is CALGEVREFHTDKLIF. The CDR3 DNA sequence: TGTGCTCTTGGGGAAGTACGCGAGTTCCACACCGATAAACTCATCTTT.

The J gene is TRDJ1, the V gene TRDV1, with TRDD2 as a possible D gene (6 bases). Germline V gene lookup returns CDR1 TSWWSYY and CDR2 QGS. V lost 2 bases and J 0 bases, leaving 16 bases between the germline ends. This CDR3 region has 17 residues. CDR3 sequence: CALGEDAPSTHTDKLIF. CDR3 nucleotide sequence: TGTGCTCTTGGGGAAGATGCTCCTTCCACTCACACCGATAAACTCATCTTT.

The chain recombines TRDV1 with TRDJ1; 9 positions match TRDD3. The germline CDR1 and CDR2 sequences are TSWWSYY and QGS. V shed 4 bases, J shed 0 bases, and the junction held 12 bases outside the gene matches. The CDR3 spans 18 residues. The CDR3 DNA reads as TGTGCTCTTGGGGGAGAAATGGGGGATAGGTTGTACACCGATAAACTCATCTTT. Translation: CALGGEMGDRLYTDKLIF.

This clone came up many times. The rearrangement joins TRDV2 to TRDJ1; 12 bases fit TRDD3. The germline CDR1 and CDR2 sequences are GEAIGNYY and EKD. With V trimmed by 4 bases and J by 0 bases, 14 bases remained unmatched. The CDR3 length is 19 residues. The CDR3 region is CACEPSYWGIPMYTDKLIF. The DNA for the CDR3 is TGTGCCTGTGAGCCTTCCTACTGGGGGATACCCATGTACACCGATAAACTCATCTTT.

This clone has a handful of counts. The chain links TRDV1 to TRDJ1; no firm D call. Per germline, CDR1 TSWWSYY and CDR2 QGS. Trimming left V 5 bases short and J 0 bases short, with 28 bases between. CDR3 length: 20 residues. The CDR3 is CALGSSHFNPIRQYTDKLIF. The CDR3 nucleotides are TGTGCTCTTGGGTCATCTCATTTTAACCCCATTAGACAGTACACCGATAAACTCATCTTT.

The V and J genes are TRDV1 and TRDJ1; TRDD3 is a possible D gene (8 bases). The CDR3 loop spans 18 amino acids. V was pared by 3 bases and J by 1 base, with 21 bases between. Germline loops: CDR1 TSWWSYY, CDR2 QGS. The CDR3 sequence: CALGDFLSLLGGTDKLIF. Here the CDR3 DNA reads TGTGCTCTTGGGGACTTCCTATCCTTACTGGGGGGCACCGATAAACTCATCTTT.

This clone was seen only a few times. The chain links TRDV1 to TRDJ1; the match to TRDD3 covers 10 bases. The CDR3 sequence is 19 residues long. V lost 0 bases to trimming and J lost 0 bases; unmatched junction nucleotides: 10. The germline CDR1 and CDR2 sequences are TSWWSYY and QGS. The CDR3 coding sequence is TGTGCTCTTGGGGAACTCCTACTGGGGGATCCGGTCAACACCGATAAACTCATCTTT. Its protein is CALGELLLGDPVNTDKLIF.

The chain carries TRDV1 and TRDJ1; 11 positions agree with TRDD3. Germline V gene sequence: CDR1 TSWWSYY, CDR2 QGS. V lost 11 bases and J lost 0; bases outside the gene matches: 29. The CDR3 has 22 amino acids. The CDR3 is CASIGPQPHLLGDKGNTDKLIF. The DNA of the CDR3 is TGTGCTTCCATTGGACCCCAACCGCACTTACTGGGGGATAAGGGAAACACCGATAAACTCATCTTT.

The chain couples TRDV1 to TRDJ1, with D possibly TRDD3 on 6 matching bases. The V gene lost 2 bases and the J gene lost 0 bases, with 13 bases spanning the gap. The CDR3 totals 16 residues. Germline V gives CDR1 TSWWSYY, CDR2 QGS. The CDR3 here is CALGEADTRYTDKLIF. The CDR3 bases are TGTGCTCTTGGGGAAGCGGATACCAGGTACACCGATAAACTCATCTTT.

The chain carries TRDV1 and TRDJ1; no firm D call. Looked up from germline, CDR1 is TSWWSYY and CDR2 is QGS. V was clipped by 1 base and J by 0 bases, with 9 bases between them. This CDR3 comprises 15 residues. The CDR3 protein is CALGEPRVYTDKLIF. CDR3 coding DNA: TGTGCTCTTGGGGAACCCAGGGTGTACACCGATAAACTCATCTTT.

The chain combines TRDV1 with TRDJ1; no firm D call. V lost 1 base, J lost 6 bases, and 21 bases lay in between. This CDR3 contains 17 residues. Germline-derived CDR1 and CDR2 are TSWWSYY and QGS. CDR3 coding DNA: TGTGCTCTTGGGGAACCCATTCCCGACCCGCCACACAATAAACTCATCTTT. Its protein is CALGEPIPDPPHNKLIF.

The J gene is TRDJ1, the V gene TRDV1; no reliable D call. This CDR3 is 18 amino acids long. V shed 5 bases and J shed 0 bases, with 22 bases lying between them. CDR1 and CDR2 (germline): TSWWSYY, QGS. The CDR3 DNA sequence: TGTGCTCTTGGGAACGTTCCCCCACAACCCGTGTACACCGATAAACTCATCTTT. It codes for CALGNVPPQPVYTDKLIF.

This clone was counted a few times. This chain links TRDV1 with TRDJ1, with a possible D match to TRDD3 (5 bases). V was pared by 5 bases and J by 0 bases, with 28 bases between. This CDR3 spans 20 amino acids. Germline lookup yields CDR1 TSWWSYY and CDR2 QGS. The CDR3 bases are TGTGCTCTTGGGCCCCCGCAGCCGACACGGATGGGGCCGTACACCGATAAACTCATCTTT. It codes for CALGPPQPTRMGPYTDKLIF.

The chain carries TRDV1 and TRDJ1; 7 bases align to TRDD3. CDR1 and CDR2 from the germline V gene are TSWWSYY and QGS. CDR3 length: 17 residues. Germline trimming cut 5 bases from V and 3 bases from J; bases unmatched to any gene: 15. The CDR3 nucleotides read TGTGCTCTTGGGCACATACAGGGGATATCAGTTGCCGATAAACTCATCTTT. It is translated as CALGHIQGISVADKLIF.

Regarding this clone: This may arise from a read error, as a much more abundant clone is one base away. The genes are TRDV2 and TRDJ1, with TRDD3 identical over 10 bases. Germline loops: CDR1 GEAIGNYY, CDR2 EKD. V was clipped by 3 bases and J by 3 bases; unmatched bases: 9. This CDR3 has 16 amino acids. Written as DNA, the CDR3 is TGTGCCTGTGACGGATGGTACTGGGGGATGCCCGATAAACTCATCTTT. This codes for CACDGWYWGMPDKLIF.